These 27 T cell receptor beta chains were sequenced from one sample in a study of cytomegalovirus exposure and HLA in healthy donors. The primer mix had 60 Vbeta and 13 Jbeta primers. The protocol was immunoSEQ multiplex PCR, while the TCRdb copy is restricted to in-frame clones and leaves out a portion. The sample carries tens of thousands of clones, more than 65% recorded once. Source material: PBMCs. These receptors originate from a man between 25 and 39 years old in good health and CMV-seronegative.

The chain employs TRBV11-3 and TRBJ1-1; D is ambiguous. Germline CDR1 reads SGHNT; CDR2 reads YENEEA. CDR3 length equals 13 residues. The germline V and J ends were trimmed by 1 base and 6 bases, with 9 bases remaining between them. The chain's CDR3 is CASSLVPRAEAFF. CDR3 nucleotide sequence: TGTGCCAGCAGCTTAGTTCCCCGCGCTGAAGCTTTCTTT. The complete variable domain, with remaining parts taken from reference TRBV11-3 and TRBJ1-1, reads EAGVVQSPRYKIIEKKQPVAFWCNPISGHNTLYWYLQNLGQGPELLIRYENEEAVDDSQLPKDRFSAERLKGVDSTLKIQPAELGDSAVYLCASSLVPRAEAFFGQGTRLTVV.

The chain is built from TRBV5-1 and TRBJ2-7; a weak D match, TRBD2 (6 bases). The CDR3 spans 15 residues. V was cut by 0 bases and J by 7 bases, with 17 bases left in between. Germline loops: CDR1 SGHRS, CDR2 YFSETQ. The chain's CDR3 is CASSLEVGRSQEQYF. DNA for the CDR3: TGCGCCAGCAGCTTGGAAGTAGGGAGGTCTCAGGAGCAGTACTTC.

This chain links TRBV2 with TRBJ2-1; 7 positions agree with TRBD2. This CDR3 spans 12 amino acids. With 6 bases clipped from V and 7 bases from J, the junction kept 3 bases outside the gene matches. From germline, CDR1 is SNHLY and CDR2 FYNNEI. The CDR3 bases are TGTGCCAGCAGCGGTAGCGGGAATGAGCAGTTCTTC. Protein sequence: CASSGSGNEQFF.

V gene TRBV5-1 combines with J gene TRBJ2-1, with a tentative D call TRBD2 (5 bases). The CDR3 loop spans 17 amino acids. Looked up from germline, CDR1 is SGHRS and CDR2 is YFSETQ. Between the trimmed V and J ends, which lost 0 bases and 8 bases, there was a span of 21 bases. CDR3 DNA: TGCGCCAGCAGCTTGGAGCTAGGAGGAATAGAAGTCGATGAGCAGTTCTTC. Its translation: CASSLELGGIEVDEQFF.

The chain has TRBV5-4 and TRBJ2-3, with D hard to call. Germline values: CDR1 SGHNT, CDR2 YYREEE (reference sequence). CDR3 size: 14 residues. V lost 1 base and J lost 1, with 7 bases in between. CDR3 amino acids: CASSLLEGTDTQYF. CDR3 sequence (DNA): TGTGCCAGCAGCTTGCTAGAGGGCACAGATACGCAGTATTTT.

The chain recombines TRBV14 with TRBJ1-1; tentatively, D is TRBD1 (5 bases). Germline V gives CDR1 SGHDN, CDR2 FVKESK. The germline V and J ends were trimmed by 4 bases and 0 bases, with 9 bases remaining between them. This CDR3 has 14 residues. CDR3 coding DNA: TGTGCCAGCAGCCCAGGGCAAATGAACACTGAAGCTTTCTTT. This sequence encodes CASSPGQMNTEAFF.

The chain recombines TRBV2 with TRBJ1-4; no reliable D call. Trimming left V 8 bases short and J 4 bases short, with 17 bases between. The germline V gene has CDR1 SNHLY and CDR2 FYNNEI. The CDR3 is 15 residues long. CDR3: CASHGGLLYNEKLFF. For the CDR3, the DNA is TGTGCCAGCCACGGCGGCCTACTCTATAATGAAAAACTGTTTTTT.

V and J are TRBV4-1 and TRBJ1-1; D is possibly TRBD1 (5 bases). Per germline, CDR1 MGHRA and CDR2 YSYEKL. Trimming removed 7 bases from V and 2 bases from J, with 11 bases in between. This CDR3 is built from 13 residues. CDR3 in DNA: TGCGCCAGCAAGACTCAGGGAAACACTGAAGCTTTCTTT. It is translated as CASKTQGNTEAFF.

This clone was seen more than once but under ten times. The chain links TRBV6-1 to TRBJ1-4, with 8 bases matching TRBD1. The CDR3 has 14 amino acids. CDR1 is MNHNS, CDR2 SASEGT, per germline. V lost 7 bases and J lost 7; bases outside the gene matches: 8. CDR3 DNA sequence: TGTGCCAGCACCTCGACAGGGGATATTGAAAAACTGTTTTTT. Protein: CASTSTGDIEKLFF.

The chain is built from TRBV27 and TRBJ2-7; 9 bases map to TRBD1. The CDR3 sequence is 14 residues long. Germline lookup yields CDR1 MNHEY and CDR2 SMNVEV (reference sequence). The ends lost 10 bases at V and 1 base at J; junction bases unmatched: 8. CDR3 sequence reads: CATAQQGASYEQYF. The DNA of the CDR3 is TGTGCCACCGCCCAACAGGGGGCGTCCTACGAGCAGTACTTC.

This sequence joins TRBV5-1 and TRBJ2-3; no clear D gene. The length of the CDR3 is 15 residues. From germline, CDR1 is SGHRS and CDR2 YFSETQ. Trimming stripped 1 base from V and 5 bases from J, with 14 bases between. CDR3 amino acids: CASSLMSARGDTQYF. CDR3 coding DNA: TGCGCCAGCAGCTTGATGAGTGCCCGCGGAGATACGCAGTATTTT.

V and J are TRBV27 and TRBJ2-7; tentatively, D is TRBD2 (5 bases). V was pared by 6 bases and J by 3 bases, with 18 bases between. Germline V gene sequence: CDR1 MNHEY, CDR2 SMNVEV (reference sequence). CDR3 size: 15 residues. The CDR3 protein is CASSLSIVAGYEQYF. DNA of the CDR3: TGTGCCAGCAGCCTTTCGATAGTGGCGGGCTACGAGCAGTACTTC.

V is TRBV19 and J is TRBJ2-5; maybe TRBD2 (5 bases). Germline V gives CDR1 LNHDA, CDR2 SQIVND (reference sequence). V was shortened by 0 bases and J by 1 base, with 15 bases between the two germline ends. This CDR3 spans 17 amino acids. In nucleotides, the CDR3 is TGTGCCAGTAGTATAGACCCCGGGGTTGGCCTCCAAGAGACCCAGTACTTC. As protein: CASSIDPGVGLQETQYF.

The chain couples TRBV7-3 to TRBJ1-2; TRBD1 might be the D (5 bases). Per germline, CDR1 SGHTA and CDR2 FQGTGA. Between the trimmed V and J ends, which lost 2 bases and 4 bases, there was a span of 14 bases. The CDR3 has 15 amino acids. The CDR3 nucleotides read TGTGCCAGCAGCTTAGGGCCTCGGACAACCTATGGCTACACCTTC. Translated, it gives CASSLGPRTTYGYTF.

J is TRBJ1-1 and V is TRBV18, with D perhaps matching TRBD1 (5 bases). The CDR3 loop spans 14 amino acids. The germline V gene has CDR1 KGHSH and CDR2 LQKENI. Trimming removed 3 bases at V and 4 bases at J, with 12 bases between. CDR3 protein: CASSPGGRRTEAFF. The CDR3 DNA is TGTGCCAGCTCACCGGGGGGGAGGCGCACTGAAGCTTTCTTT.

In regard to this clone: Other DNA sequences in the same sample also yield this CDR3. The chain employs TRBV29-1 and TRBJ2-1; 8 positions agree with TRBD2. V shed 2 bases, J shed 4 bases, and the junction held 1 base outside the gene matches. CDR1 is SQVTM and CDR2 is ANQGSEA in the germline V gene. This CDR3 has 13 residues. The CDR3 coding sequence is TGCAGCGTTGAACGGGGGGGATACAATGAGCAGTTCTTC. Encoded protein: CSVERGGYNEQFF.

The chain carries TRBV7-2 and TRBJ2-5; 8 nucleotides match TRBD2. Germline-derived CDR1 and CDR2 are SGHTA and FQGNSA. CDR3 length equals 16 residues. V gave up 1 base and J gave up 4 bases; unmatched junction bases: 8. Here the CDR3 DNA reads TGTGCCAGCAGCTTAGTCGGCGGGGGGTCCGGAGAGACCCAGTACTTC. Protein sequence: CASSLVGGGSGETQYF.

The chain recombines TRBV11-1 with TRBJ1-2, with 9 bases that match TRBD1. Trimming cost V 5 bases and J 6 bases; bases outside gene matches: 7. The CDR3 totals 14 residues. The germline V gene encodes CDR1 SGHAT and CDR2 FQDESV (reference sequence). CDR3 DNA sequence: TGTGCCAGCAGCAACGCCGGACAGGGGAATGGCTACACCTTC. Protein sequence: CASSNAGQGNGYTF.

The J gene is TRBJ2-7, the V gene TRBV9, with D possibly matching TRBD2 (7 bases). Trimming removed 0 bases at V and 6 bases at J, with 13 bases between. The CDR3 has 14 amino acids. Per germline, CDR1 SGDLS and CDR2 YYNGEE. The CDR3 spells CASSVGGGALEQYF. The CDR3 DNA sequence: TGTGCCAGCAGCGTAGGTGGGGGGGCCCTCGAGCAGTACTTC.

The rearrangement joins TRBV27 to TRBJ1-5; the D gene is possibly TRBD1 (5 bases). Trimming stripped 0 bases from V and 6 bases from J, with 9 bases between. Looked up from germline, CDR1 is MNHEY and CDR2 is SMNVEV (reference sequence). The CDR3 covers 14 residues. CDR3 in amino acids: CASSLSTGGQPQHF. The CDR3 coding sequence is TGTGCCAGCAGTTTATCGACGGGGGGTCAGCCCCAGCATTTT.

The chain joins TRBV29-1 to TRBJ2-2; D is uncertain. The CDR3 is 13 amino acids. V was cut by 2 bases and J by 0 bases, with 4 bases left in between. The germline gives CDR1 SQVTM, CDR2 ANQGSEA. CDR3 DNA sequence: TGCAGCGTTGAACAGGCGAACACCGGGGAGCTGTTTTTT. Protein product: CSVEQANTGELFF.

CDR3 residues: CASSLQNQPQHF. In nucleotides, the CDR3 is TGTGCCAGCAGCTTACAAAATCAGCCCCAGCATTTT. The V gene is TRBV7-2, the J gene TRBJ1-5; D unclear. This CDR3 is 12 amino acids long. In germline, CDR1 is SGHTA, CDR2 FQGNSA. V lost 2 bases to trimming and J lost 4 bases, with 3 bases between them.

The count of this clone is one. This sequence joins TRBV19 and TRBJ1-6, with TRBD1 identical over 10 bases. The germline V gene encodes CDR1 LNHDA and CDR2 SQIVND (reference sequence). The CDR3 totals 16 residues. The trim removed 5 bases at V and 4 bases at J, leaving 5 bases unmatched. The CDR3 DNA reads as TGTGCCAGTAGTTCGAAGGACAGGGGGTATAATTCACCCCTCCACTTT. Translating gives CASSSKDRGYNSPLHF.

The V and J genes are TRBV27 and TRBJ2-3; 11 bases align to TRBD2. V was pared by 7 bases and J by 5 bases, with 8 bases of the junction left unmatched. Per the germline V gene, CDR1 is MNHEY and CDR2 is SMNVEV (reference sequence). CDR3 length equals 15 residues. The CDR3 coding sequence is TGTGCCAGCACCCGATTAGCGGGGGGGCAAGATACGCAGTATTTT. As protein: CASTRLAGGQDTQYF.

The chain uses TRBV10-3 and TRBJ2-3, with D tentatively TRBD1 (7 bases). Germline CDR1 and CDR2: ENHRY and SYGVKD. With 8 bases removed from V and 2 bases from J, the gap between germline ends came to 14 bases. The CDR3 extends over 14 amino acids. CDR3 in amino acids: CAIARDSYTDTQYF. The DNA for the CDR3 is TGTGCCATCGCGCGGGACAGCTACACAGATACGCAGTATTTT.

The table lists this clone with a few counts. This chain connects TRBV6-5 to TRBJ1-1, with D uncertain. The germline V gene has CDR1 MNHEY and CDR2 SVGAGI. CDR3 length: 11 amino acids. V was cut by 6 bases and J by 6 bases, with 8 bases left in between. CDR3 sequence reads: CASRTPSEAFF. CDR3 bases: TGTGCCAGCAGAACTCCATCTGAAGCTTTCTTT.

The chain links TRBV11-1 to TRBJ2-7; 8 bases align to TRBD1. The trim removed 5 bases at V and 0 bases at J, leaving 6 bases unmatched. This CDR3 region has 15 residues. Germline V gives CDR1 SGHAT, CDR2 FQDESV (reference sequence). CDR3 in amino acids: CASSPRTGFSYEQYF. The CDR3 bases are TGTGCCAGCAGCCCTCGGACAGGGTTCTCCTACGAGCAGTACTTC.